Below, 14 T cell receptor beta chains from the same sample are listed, as sequenced in a study of multiple sclerosis patients with progressive multifocal leukoencephalopathy. The repertoire was sequenced with immunoSEQ multiplex PCR; TCRdb's copy has only in-frame clones and lacks some. The repertoire holds about 31,000 clones, with more than 80% as singletons. The time point denotes: time of PML onset. The sample in question was PBMCs, obtained from a patient treated with natalizumab. The receptors were gathered from a woman younger than 45 with progressive multifocal leukoencephalopathy.

V usage is TRBV4-1 and J usage is TRBJ2-5; tentative D call: TRBD1 (6 bases). The DNA end is more similar to TRBJ2-7, so the J call may be wrong. Per germline, CDR1 MGHRA and CDR2 YSYEKL. The CDR3 is 15 amino acids. CDR3 amino acids: CASSQDPGAGFEQYF. CDR3 DNA sequence: TGCGCCAGCAGCCAAGATCCAGGGGCAGGCTTCGAGCAGTACTTC.

The chain employs TRBV6-5 and TRBJ2-7; TRBD1 is a possible D gene (6 bases). V lost 7 bases to trimming and J lost 5 bases, with 15 bases between them. The CDR3 length is 13 residues. The germline CDR1 and CDR2 sequences are MNHEY and SVGAGI. The DNA of the CDR3 is TGTGCCAGCATGGGGGCCAGGGTCGACGAGCAGTACTTC. Translated, it gives CASMGARVDEQYF.

The chain employs TRBV7-2 and TRBJ2-7, with 11 nucleotides matching TRBD1. This CDR3 spans 14 amino acids. The trim removed 4 bases at V and 2 bases at J, leaving 1 base unmatched. Germline-derived CDR1 and CDR2 are SGHTA and FQGNSA. CDR3 loop: CASSWGQGAYEQYF. The CDR3 DNA is TGTGCCAGCAGCTGGGGACAGGGGGCCTACGAGCAGTACTTC. Drawing the rest from reference TRBV7-2 and TRBJ2-7, the complete variable domain is GAGVSQSPSNKVTEKGKDVELRCDPISGHTALYWYRQSLGQGLEFLIYFQGNSAPDKSGLPSDRFSAERTGGSVSTLTIQRTQQEDSAVYLCASSWGQGAYEQYFGPGTRLTVT.

The chain joins TRBV9 to TRBJ1-2; the D is unclear. Germline-derived CDR1 and CDR2 are SGDLS and YYNGEE. This CDR3 comprises 12 residues. The ends were cut back, 3 bases at V and 0 bases at J, with 3 bases in the middle. The CDR3 bases are TGTGCCAGCAGCGCTCCTAACTATGGCTACACCTTC. This gives the protein CASSAPNYGYTF.

The chain recombines TRBV5-1 with TRBJ1-4; 9 bases are shared with TRBD1. The V segment lost 4 bases and the J segment 6 bases; nucleotides outside the gene matches: 10. The CDR3 is 16 amino acids. CDR1 and CDR2 (germline): SGHRS, YFSETQ. CDR3 DNA sequence: TGCGCCAGCAGCGGTCGGTCGGGGACAGGGTATGAAAAACTGTTTTTT. This codes for CASSGRSGTGYEKLFF.

The chain is built from TRBV5-1 and TRBJ2-1, with D unresolved. V dropped 0 bases and J dropped 4 bases, with 8 bases sitting between them. The CDR3 consists of 14 residues. Per germline, CDR1 SGHRS and CDR2 YFSETQ. The CDR3 here is CASSLANGYNEQFF. CDR3 coding DNA: TGCGCCAGCAGCTTGGCCAACGGGTACAATGAGCAGTTCTTC.

This sequence joins TRBV14 and TRBJ1-4; 8 nucleotides agree with TRBD1. Losses at the gene ends were 3 bases for V and 6 bases for J; bases not matched to a gene: 6. Per germline, CDR1 SGHDN and CDR2 FVKESK. CDR3 length equals 15 residues. CDR3 in DNA: TGTGCCAGCAGCCAGAGGACAGGGCGTGATGAAAAACTGTTTTTT. Its protein is CASSQRTGRDEKLFF.

This clone was seen more than once but under ten times. The chain recombines TRBV18 with TRBJ2-1, with D uncertain. The V gene's germline CDR1 is KGHSH and CDR2 LQKENI. The V gene lost 1 base and the J gene lost 4 bases, with 5 bases spanning the gap. This CDR3 has 13 amino acids. The DNA of the CDR3 is TGTGCCAGCTCACCACAGGCATACAATGAGCAGTTCTTC. This sequence encodes CASSPQAYNEQFF.

The chain joins TRBV15 to TRBJ2-3; the D gene is possibly TRBD2 (5 bases). Germline V gene data show CDR1 as LNHNV and CDR2 as YYDKDF (reference sequence). Between the trimmed V and J ends, which lost 1 base and 1 base, there was a span of 12 bases. The CDR3 consists of 16 residues. CDR3 coding DNA: TGTGCCACCAGCAGAGGGACCTCCGGGGGCACAGATACGCAGTATTTT. Encoded protein: CATSRGTSGGTDTQYF.

The chain has TRBV25-1 and TRBJ2-6, with D hard to call. The CDR3 sequence is 14 residues long. CDR1 is MGHDK and CDR2 is SYGVNS in the germline V gene. Trimming stripped 4 bases from V and 4 bases from J, with 8 bases between. The CDR3 bases are TGTGCCAGCAGTGTGGGTTCAGGGGCCAACGTCCTGACTTTC. This sequence encodes CASSVGSGANVLTF.

This clone was seen a few times. The rearrangement joins TRBV28 to TRBJ2-6; D might be TRBD1 (6 bases). This CDR3 region has 20 residues. CDR1 and CDR2 (germline): MDHEN, SYDVKM. With 2 bases removed from V and 0 bases from J, the gap between germline ends came to 20 bases. Written as DNA, the CDR3 is TGTGCCAGCAGTTTACCTACTGTCCGGACAGACTTCTCTGGGGCCAACGTCCTGACTTTC. Protein: CASSLPTVRTDFSGANVLTF.

The rearrangement uses TRBV5-6 and TRBJ2-1; possible D gene TRBD1, 6 bases. Germline assignment: CDR1 SGHDT and CDR2 YYEEEE. CDR3 length: 13 amino acids. V lost 4 bases and J 7 bases, leaving 12 bases between the germline ends. The CDR3 is CASSRMDSNEQFF. CDR3 coding DNA: TGTGCCAGCAGCCGGATGGACAGTAATGAGCAGTTCTTC.

This clone occurred once. The chain employs TRBV9 and TRBJ1-2, with TRBD1 matching 9 bases. The J segment lost 4 bases and the V segment lost 4 bases, leaving 11 bases of the junction unmatched. Germline V gives CDR1 SGDLS, CDR2 YYNGEE. This CDR3 is built from 16 residues. The CDR3 coding sequence is TGTGCCAGCAGCAGGGACAGGGTTTTAATCGGCTATGGCTACACCTTC. Protein sequence: CASSRDRVLIGYGYTF. Drawing the rest from reference TRBV9 and TRBJ1-2, the complete variable domain is DSGVTQTPKHLITATGQRVTLRCSPRSGDLSVYWYQQSLDQGLQFLIQYYNGEERAKGNILERFSAQQFPDLHSELNLSSLELGDSALYFCASSRDRVLIGYGYTFGSGTRLTVV.

The chain has TRBV7-2 and TRBJ1-5; possibly TRBD1 for D (5 bases). The length of the CDR3 is 15 residues. The germline gives CDR1 SGHTA, CDR2 FQGNSA. The V end lost 4 bases, the J end lost 0 bases, and 10 bases lay between the germline ends. The CDR3: CASSWDVNSNQPQHF. Written as DNA, the CDR3 is TGTGCCAGCAGCTGGGACGTAAATAGCAATCAGCCCCAGCATTTT.